These 9 T cell receptor beta chains share one sample of origin, sequenced in a study of regulatory T cells in long-lasting Graves disease. Time point specified: newly diagnosed GD, antithyroid drugs for less than 3 months. Extracted RNA from PBMCs served as the source of the TCR library. Researchers made TCR beta libraries by using iRepertoire HTBI primers and running Arm-PCR on CDR3 regions. Via MiXCR, TCRdb re-called the multiplex PCR reads, giving one row per CDR3 protein. The repertoire holds 400,000 to 500,000 distinct CDR3 sequences, with 14% as singletons. These data also formed part of another study, on T cells in Graves' hyperthyroidism and ophthalmopathy.

Sequenced material: peripheral blood mononuclear cells (PBMCs), taken at new diagnosis, from a patient treated with antithyroid drugs. The receptors shown here come from a woman aged 45-65 years with Graves disease.

This clonotype has a handful of counts. A much larger clone differs by one base, so this may be a read error. The chain links TRBV2 to TRBJ2-1; D is uncertain. The CDR3 consists of 12 residues. The germline V and J ends were trimmed by 2 bases and 5 bases, with 4 bases remaining between them. Germline V gene data show CDR1 as SNHLY and CDR2 as FYNNEI. CDR3 amino acids: CASSETDNEQFF. Written as DNA, the CDR3 is TGTGCCAGCAGTGAAACGGACAATGAGCAGTTCTTC.

This clonotype was picked up many times. This sequence joins TRBV28 and TRBJ2-7; 8 nucleotides align to TRBD1. The V and J ends lost 6 bases and 0 bases, in that order; junction bases with no gene match: 10. The CDR3 is 16 amino acids. CDR1 is MDHEN, CDR2 SYDVKM, per germline. For the CDR3, the DNA is TGTGCCAGCAGCGGGACCGGGACAGGCAGCTCCTACGAGCAGTACTTC. It yields the protein CASSGTGTGSSYEQYF.

The chain recombines TRBV20-1 with TRBJ2-3; TRBD1 aligns across 10 bases. The assigned J gene may be wrong: the sequence end matches TRBJ2-1 better. The length of the CDR3 is 16 residues. Germline V gene lookup returns CDR1 DFQATT and CDR2 SNEGSKA (reference sequence). The CDR3 nucleotides read TGCAGTGCCAACCAAAAAGGACAGGGGGAGACCTACGAGCAGTTCTTC. Its protein product is CSANQKGQGETYEQFF.

This clonotype occurred a few times. The rearrangement links TRBV6-1 to TRBJ2-5; 10 bases map to TRBD1. CDR1 is MNHNS, CDR2 SASEGT, per germline. The J segment lost 4 bases and the V segment lost 0 bases, leaving 5 bases of the junction unmatched. This CDR3 spans 16 amino acids. This CDR3 reads CASSEAPWTGGETQYF. In nucleotides, the CDR3 is TGTGCCAGCAGTGAAGCGCCCTGGACAGGGGGAGAGACCCAGTACTTC.

At least ten counts were recorded for this clonotype. The chain employs TRBV5-1 and TRBJ2-1; 8 bases map to TRBD1. Germline values: CDR1 SGHRS, CDR2 YFSETQ. This CDR3 has 18 amino acids. J lost 3 bases, V lost 3 bases, and 14 bases had no gene match. CDR3 amino acids: CASSSRTGSGRGYNEQFF. CDR3 nucleotide sequence: TGCGCCAGCAGCTCCAGGACAGGGTCCGGAAGGGGCTACAATGAGCAGTTCTTC.

Ten or more counts support this clonotype. This rearrangement joins TRBV12-3 or TRBV12-4 to TRBJ1-6, with D possibly TRBD1 on 5 matching bases. The CDR3 runs 16 residues. V dropped 5 bases and J dropped 10 bases, with 21 bases sitting between them. DNA of the CDR3: TGTGCCAGCAGTACCCTGGGACCCAGGGTTGGGTCACCCCTCCACTTT. Translating gives CASSTLGPRVGSPLHF.

This clonotype came up a few times. The chain joins TRBV29-1 to TRBJ2-7; 10 bases match TRBD1. V lost 6 bases and J lost 5; bases outside the gene matches: 10. The V gene's germline CDR1 is SQVTM and CDR2 ANQGSEA. The CDR3 is 14 amino acids. CDR3 sequence reads: CSVGGGTGAHEQYF. For the CDR3, the DNA is TGCAGCGTGGGGGGAGGGACAGGGGCCCACGAGCAGTACTTC.

Concerning this clonotype itself: A read error may explain this, as a much larger clone is one base away. This chain joins TRBV12-3 or TRBV12-4 and TRBJ2-6; D possibly corresponds to TRBD2 (6 bases). The V and J ends lost 8 bases and 6 bases respectively, with 20 bases between them. The CDR3 has 16 residues. CDR3 amino acids: CASGRDLGGQANVLTF. CDR3 sequence (DNA): TGTGCCAGCGGCCGGGACTTGGGGGGTCAGGCCAACGTCCTGACTTTC.

J is TRBJ2-7 and V is TRBV9, with 11 bases aligning to TRBD1. V lost 1 base and J lost 7; bases outside the gene matches: 13. The germline gives CDR1 SGDLS, CDR2 YYNGEE. The CDR3 has 17 amino acids. For the CDR3, the DNA is TGTGCCAGCAGCGTACTGGCCCAAGGACAGGGGGCGGGTGAGCAGTACTTC. Translated, it gives CASSVLAQGQGAGEQYF.